The 5 T cell receptor beta chains below come from one sample, sequenced in a study of cytotoxic CD8 clonotypes in ibrutinib-treated CLL. Produced via immunoSEQ multiplex PCR; TCRdb's table is partial and in-frame only. The sample has a few hundred thousand clones; 70% are singletons. The specimen was PBMCs, collected after 24 months of ibrutinib treatment. All receptors come from a human donor with chronic lymphocytic leukemia.

This chain uses TRBV28 with TRBJ2-5, with 7 bases fitting TRBD2. The CDR3 runs to 13 residues. In germline, CDR1 is MDHEN, CDR2 SYDVKM. J lost 5 bases, V lost 5 bases, and 5 bases had no gene match. Here the CDR3 DNA reads TGTGCCAGCAGTGGGGGGGACCCCGAGACCCAGTACTTC. It is translated as CASSGGDPETQYF.

J is TRBJ2-5 and V is TRBV29-1, with D possibly matching TRBD1 (5 bases). With 0 bases removed from V and 7 bases from J, the gap between germline ends came to 15 bases. The CDR3 has 14 amino acids. The germline CDR1 and CDR2 sequences are SQVTM and ANQGSEA. The chain's CDR3 is CSVEEETGFGTQYF. Written as DNA, the CDR3 is TGCAGCGTTGAAGAAGAAACAGGATTTGGGACCCAGTACTTC.

This rearrangement joins TRBV10-3 to TRBJ2-3; no clear D. The CDR3 sequence is 12 residues long. Trimming cost V 6 bases and J 2 bases, with 6 bases left between them. Looked up from germline, CDR1 is ENHRY and CDR2 is SYGVKD. The CDR3 region is CAIRPDTDTQYF. The CDR3 DNA is TGTGCCATCAGGCCGGACACAGATACGCAGTATTTT.

The chain joins TRBV19 to TRBJ2-7; 7 nucleotides align to TRBD2. The trim removed 6 bases at V and 2 bases at J, leaving 4 bases unmatched. The CDR3 runs to 13 residues. Germline-derived CDR1 and CDR2 are LNHDA and SQIVND (reference sequence). Here the CDR3 DNA reads TGTGCCAGTAGAGCGGGAACGGCCTACGAGCAGTACTTC. It is translated as CASRAGTAYEQYF.

This sequence joins TRBV5-4 and TRBJ1-4; TRBD1 matches at 8 bases. Per germline, CDR1 SGHNT and CDR2 YYREEE (reference sequence). The CDR3 is made up of 16 amino acids. Trimming took 3 bases from V and 0 from J; bases not matched to a gene: 4. CDR3 in DNA: TGTGCCAGCAGCTCGGGACAGGACACAACTAATGAAAAACTGTTTTTT. It specifies CASSSGQDTTNEKLFF.